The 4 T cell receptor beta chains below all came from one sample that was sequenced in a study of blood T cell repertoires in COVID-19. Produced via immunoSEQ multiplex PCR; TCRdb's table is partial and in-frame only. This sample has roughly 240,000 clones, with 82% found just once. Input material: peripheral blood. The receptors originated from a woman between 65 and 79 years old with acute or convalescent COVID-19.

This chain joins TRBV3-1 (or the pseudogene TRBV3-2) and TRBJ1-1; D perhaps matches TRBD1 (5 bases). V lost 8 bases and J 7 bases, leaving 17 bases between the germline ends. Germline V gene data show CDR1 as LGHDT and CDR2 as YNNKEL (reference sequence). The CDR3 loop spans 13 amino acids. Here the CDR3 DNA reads TGTGCCAGCGGACGACAGCCCGGGGGTGAAGCTTTCTTT. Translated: CASGRQPGGEAFF.

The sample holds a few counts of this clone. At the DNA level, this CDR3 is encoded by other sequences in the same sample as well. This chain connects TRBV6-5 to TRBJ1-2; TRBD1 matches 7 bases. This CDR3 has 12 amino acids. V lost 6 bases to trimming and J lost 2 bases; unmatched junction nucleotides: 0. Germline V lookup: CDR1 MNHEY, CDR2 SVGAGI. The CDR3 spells CASRTGNYGYTF. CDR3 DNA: TGTGCCAGCAGGACAGGGAACTATGGCTACACCTTC.

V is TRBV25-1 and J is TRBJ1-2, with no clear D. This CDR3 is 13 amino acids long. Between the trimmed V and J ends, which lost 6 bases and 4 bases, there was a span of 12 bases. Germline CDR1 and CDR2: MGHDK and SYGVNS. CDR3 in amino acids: CASRETASYGYTF. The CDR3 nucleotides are TGTGCCAGCAGAGAGACTGCCTCCTATGGCTACACCTTC.

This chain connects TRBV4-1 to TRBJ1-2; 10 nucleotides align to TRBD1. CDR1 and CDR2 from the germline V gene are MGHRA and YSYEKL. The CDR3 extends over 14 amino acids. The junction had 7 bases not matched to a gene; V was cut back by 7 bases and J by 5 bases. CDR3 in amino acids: CASTTGTGEYGYTF. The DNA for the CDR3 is TGCGCCAGCACCACCGGGACAGGGGAATATGGCTACACCTTC.